Sequencing of this TCR beta chain was carried out in a study of blood T cell repertoires in COVID-19. The protocol was immunoSEQ multiplex PCR, while the TCRdb copy is restricted to in-frame clones and leaves out a portion. The sample yields some 150,000 clones, roughly three quarters seen once. V lost 4 bases and J lost 3, with 11 bases in between. The CDR3 is 14 amino acids. Per the germline V gene, CDR1 is KGHSH and CDR2 is LQKENI. The TCR sequence derives from a woman aged 70-85 years with COVID-19, enrolled during active disease. Sequenced material: peripheral blood. The gene calls are TRBV18 and TRBJ2-3; no clear D gene. The CDR3 protein is CASSQNTGTDTQYF. DNA of the CDR3: TGTGCCAGCTCACAAAACACCGGGACAGATACGCAGTATTTT.